This T cell receptor beta chain was recorded in a study of OX40 agonist ivuxolimab in advanced cancers. Per the germline V gene, CDR1 is SGHAT and CDR2 is FQNNGV. The CDR3 has 13 residues. With 2 bases removed from V and 7 bases from J, the gap between germline ends came to 9 bases. Assay used: immunoSEQ multiplex PCR; TCRdb lists only in-frame clones, some missing. The sample gives fewer than 95,000 clones, more than 85% of which show up once; under 4% is in the top ten. A single count supports this clone. The sequencing used CD4+ or CD8+ T cells sorted from blood, collected in a trial of the OX40 agonist ivuxolimab. This receptor was obtained from an adult with an advanced solid tumor such as melanoma, head and neck, liver or kidney cancer. The chain combines TRBV11-2 with TRBJ1-5; D unclear. As DNA, the CDR3 is TGTGCCAGCAGCTTATCCTCTCACCAGCCCCAGCATTTT. Its translation is CASSLSSHQPQHF.